Listed here are 28 T cell receptor beta chains from one sample, sequenced in a study of cytomegalovirus exposure and HLA in healthy donors. 13 Jbeta primers and 60 Vbeta primers were used for the PCR. Assay: immunoSEQ multiplex PCR; the TCRdb copy retains only in-frame clones and omits some. Among around 280,000 clones listed, roughly 90% were seen once. The sequencing input was PBMCs. The source is a woman aged 18-29 years in good health and CMV-seronegative.

V gene TRBV19 combines with J gene TRBJ1-5; D possibly corresponds to TRBD1 (5 bases). There are 16 residues in the CDR3. Germline V gene sequence: CDR1 LNHDA, CDR2 SQIVND (reference sequence). Trimming left V 7 bases short and J 0 bases short, with 16 bases between. The CDR3 loop is CASKRGQGYSNQPQHF. In DNA, the CDR3 is TGTGCCAGTAAGCGGGGCCAGGGCTATAGCAATCAGCCCCAGCATTTT.

The chain combines TRBV14 with TRBJ1-6; the D gene is possibly TRBD1 (5 bases). CDR3 size: 14 residues. V lost 6 bases, J lost 7 bases, and 13 bases lay in between. CDR1 SGHDN and CDR2 FVKESK come from the germline V gene. CDR3 sequence (DNA): TGTGCCAGCAGTTACAGGTTGTCAAATTCACCCCTCCACTTT. Protein: CASSYRLSNSPLHF.

V is TRBV5-6 and J is TRBJ1-1; tentatively, D is TRBD1 (6 bases). V lost 3 bases and J lost 5, with 23 bases in between. Germline values: CDR1 SGHDT, CDR2 YYEEEE. The CDR3 extends over 17 amino acids. CDR3 in DNA: TGTGCCAGCAGCTCTCTTAGGACGGTCAGGGGCAGGACTGAAGCTTTCTTT. Translation gives CASSSLRTVRGRTEAFF.

This chain links TRBV9 with TRBJ2-2; 8 bases fit TRBD1. V shed 4 bases and J 3 bases; nucleotides not matched to a gene: 8. The germline CDR1 and CDR2 sequences are SGDLS and YYNGEE. This CDR3 has 16 amino acids. In DNA form, the CDR3 reads TGTGCCAGCAGCAGTCAGACAGGGGTCGACACCGGGGAGCTGTTTTTT. Protein product: CASSSQTGVDTGELFF.

The rearrangement links TRBV11-2 to TRBJ2-1; 7 bases fit TRBD1. Germline CDR1 reads SGHAT; CDR2 reads FQNNGV. The CDR3 is 15 residues long. Germline trimming cut 6 bases from V and 7 bases from J; bases unmatched to any gene: 12. The CDR3 protein is CASRPVTGYRNEQFF. DNA of the CDR3: TGTGCCAGCAGGCCTGTGACAGGGTACAGGAATGAGCAGTTCTTC.

The rearrangement joins TRBV9 to TRBJ2-7; no definite D call. Germline CDR1 is SGDLS and CDR2 is YYNGEE. V lost 3 bases to trimming and J lost 3 bases, with 16 bases between them. This CDR3 comprises 15 residues. Here the CDR3 DNA reads TGTGCCAGCAGCGCCAATATTAAGGAGAACTACGAGCAGTACTTC. Translated: CASSANIKENYEQYF.

This clone was observed a handful of times. The chain links TRBV6-1 to TRBJ1-1; TRBD1 is a possible D gene (5 bases). CDR1 MNHNS and CDR2 SASEGT come from the germline V gene. The V end was cut by 2 bases, the J end by 3 bases, with 16 bases between. CDR3 length: 16 amino acids. CDR3 nucleotide sequence: TGTGCCAGCAGTGAAACGGCAGGGCAAGGGGACACTGAAGCTTTCTTT. Translating it yields CASSETAGQGDTEAFF.

This clone was recorded once. V gene TRBV5-4 combines with J gene TRBJ1-1, with TRBD1 as a possible D gene (6 bases). The CDR3 contains 15 residues. V lost 4 bases, J lost 2 bases, and 15 bases lay in between. The V gene's germline CDR1 is SGHNT and CDR2 YYREEE (reference sequence). The chain's CDR3 is CASSLAQGSNTEAFF. CDR3 sequence (DNA): TGTGCCAGCAGCCTAGCCCAGGGGTCCAACACTGAAGCTTTCTTT.

The chain carries TRBV10-3 and TRBJ1-2; 7 nucleotides align to TRBD1. Germline loops: CDR1 ENHRY, CDR2 SYGVKD. V gave up 4 bases and J gave up 4 bases; unmatched junction bases: 6. CDR3 length: 14 amino acids. Written as DNA, the CDR3 is TGTGCCATCAGTGCGATCAGGGGGAGCTATGGCTACACCTTC. Protein: CAISAIRGSYGYTF.

The genes are TRBV2 and TRBJ2-5, with a possible D match to TRBD1 (6 bases). This CDR3 region has 13 residues. The V and J ends lost 6 bases and 4 bases respectively, with 12 bases between them. Germline CDR1 and CDR2: SNHLY and FYNNEI. The CDR3 sequence is CASRPGTRETQYF. CDR3 nucleotide sequence: TGTGCCAGCAGACCAGGGACACGAGAGACCCAGTACTTC.

The chain is built from TRBV4-2 and TRBJ1-5; possible D gene TRBD1, 5 bases. CDR1 and CDR2 (germline): LGHNA, YNFKEQ. The V and J ends lost 0 bases and 6 bases respectively, with 6 bases between them. The CDR3 is 13 residues long. The CDR3 region is CASSQDRGQPQHF. The CDR3 DNA reads as TGTGCCAGCAGCCAAGATAGGGGTCAGCCCCAGCATTTT.

The genes are TRBV19 and TRBJ1-1; possible D gene TRBD1, 6 bases. CDR3 size: 15 residues. Germline V CDR1 and CDR2: LNHDA, SQIVND (reference sequence). Deletions cut 7 bases from V and 5 bases from J, with 20 bases between. Here the CDR3 reads CASTQLPGANTEAFF. CDR3 nucleotides: TGTGCCAGTACCCAGTTACCAGGGGCGAATACTGAAGCTTTCTTT.

The chain employs TRBV15 and TRBJ1-5; no definite D call. CDR1 is LNHNV, CDR2 YYDKDF, per germline (reference sequence). The V and J ends lost 3 bases and 5 bases respectively, with 5 bases between them. This CDR3 has 12 amino acids. CDR3 loop: CATSSLDQPQHF. CDR3 DNA: TGTGCCACCAGCAGTCTCGATCAGCCCCAGCATTTT.

The V call is TRBV2, the J call TRBJ1-5; weak D call: TRBD1 (5 bases). The germline V gene encodes CDR1 SNHLY and CDR2 FYNNEI. The V gene lost 5 bases and the J gene lost 6 bases, with 14 bases spanning the gap. The CDR3 is made up of 14 amino acids. Here the CDR3 DNA reads TGTGCCAGCAGTCAGGGCCTCGAGAGTCAGCCCCAGCATTTT. As protein: CASSQGLESQPQHF. The whole variable domain, filled in from reference TRBV2 and TRBJ1-5, reads EPEVTQTPSHQVTQMGQEVILRCVPISNHLYFYWYRQILGQKVEFLVSFYNNEISEKSEIFDDQFSVERPDGSNFTLKIRSTKLEDSAMYFCASSQGLESQPQHFGDGTRLSIL.

The gene calls are TRBV19 and TRBJ2-7; 10 bases agree with TRBD1. Germline assignment: CDR1 LNHDA and CDR2 SQIVND (reference sequence). J was trimmed by 4 bases and V by 4 bases; bases with no gene match: 4. The CDR3 totals 14 residues. CDR3 nucleotide sequence: TGTGCCAGTAGTAAACCGGACAGGGGGTACGAGCAGTACTTC. This codes for CASSKPDRGYEQYF.

The chain is built from TRBV5-8 and TRBJ1-2, with 8 bases lining up with TRBD1. Germline-derived CDR1 and CDR2 are SGHTS and YDEGEE. The CDR3 is made up of 16 amino acids. The V and J ends lost 1 base and 10 bases, in that order; junction bases with no gene match: 15. In DNA form, the CDR3 reads TGTGCCAGCAGCTTGATTTATCTCGTGACAGGGGTTTTCTACACCTTC. This encodes CASSLIYLVTGVFYTF.

This chain uses TRBV10-3 with TRBJ1-1, with a possible D match to TRBD1 (6 bases). V dropped 5 bases and J dropped 1 base, with 8 bases sitting between them. Germline CDR1 reads ENHRY; CDR2 reads SYGVKD. This CDR3 is built from 13 residues. The CDR3 loop reads CAISRQENTEAFF. CDR3 sequence (DNA): TGTGCCATCAGTCGACAGGAGAACACTGAAGCTTTCTTT.

The gene calls are TRBV7-3 and TRBJ2-1, with D unclear. From germline, CDR1 is SGHTA and CDR2 FQGTGA. Trimming removed 4 bases at V and 1 base at J, with 11 bases between. The CDR3 loop spans 15 amino acids. CDR3 loop: CASSSLAKSYNEQFF. CDR3 DNA sequence: TGTGCCAGCAGCTCCCTTGCGAAGTCCTACAATGAGCAGTTCTTC.

The rearrangement uses TRBV10-2 and TRBJ2-3; D might be TRBD2 (6 bases). Germline CDR1 is WSHSY and CDR2 is SAAADI. CDR3 size: 14 residues. Trimming removed 3 bases at V and 4 bases at J, with 11 bases between. The chain's CDR3 is CASSDLGGADTQYF. Here the CDR3 DNA reads TGCGCCAGCAGTGATCTAGGAGGGGCAGATACGCAGTATTTT.

This clone has only one observation. J is TRBJ1-2 and V is TRBV19; 7 nucleotides match TRBD1. The CDR3 has 14 residues. The J segment lost 4 bases and the V segment lost 4 bases, leaving 6 bases of the junction unmatched. Germline CDR1 LNHDA, CDR2 SQIVND (reference sequence). The CDR3 DNA follows: TGTGCCAGTAGTACCCGGGACAGCGGCTATGGCTACACCTTC. Its protein is CASSTRDSGYGYTF. The full variable domain, its missing parts supplied by reference TRBV19 and TRBJ1-2, is DGGITQSPKYLFRKEGQNVTLSCEQNLNHDAMYWYRQDPGQGLRLIYYSQIVNDFQKGDIAEGYSVSREKKESFPLTVTSAQKNPTAFYLCASSTRDSGYGYTFGSGTRLTVV.

This chain connects TRBV6-5 to TRBJ1-1; the D gene is possibly TRBD1 (6 bases). Germline V lookup: CDR1 MNHEY, CDR2 SVGAGI. V lost 6 bases and J lost 7, with 9 bases in between. This CDR3 spans 11 amino acids. The CDR3 sequence: CASRRTDEAFF. In DNA form, the CDR3 reads TGTGCCAGCAGGCGGACAGATGAAGCTTTCTTT.

This sequence joins TRBV19 and TRBJ1-6; no reliable D call. CDR1 LNHDA and CDR2 SQIVND come from the germline V gene (reference sequence). V lost 3 bases and J 5 bases, leaving 8 bases between the germline ends. The CDR3 has 14 residues. The CDR3 loop is CASSIGQDNSPLHF. The CDR3 nucleotides are TGTGCCAGTAGTATTGGGCAGGATAATTCACCCCTCCACTTT. Complete variable domain (other parts from reference TRBV19 and TRBJ1-6): DGGITQSPKYLFRKEGQNVTLSCEQNLNHDAMYWYRQDPGQGLRLIYYSQIVNDFQKGDIAEGYSVSREKKESFPLTVTSAQKNPTAFYLCASSIGQDNSPLHFGNGTRLTVT.

This chain joins TRBV27 and TRBJ2-7; the D is unclear. The CDR3 contains 12 residues. The V gene's germline CDR1 is MNHEY and CDR2 SMNVEV (reference sequence). V was shortened by 6 bases and J by 3 bases, with 9 bases between the two germline ends. CDR3 residues: CASSTAGYEQYF. CDR3 nucleotides: TGTGCCAGCAGCACGGCAGGCTACGAGCAGTACTTC.

This clone was seen only a few times. The chain uses TRBV2 and TRBJ1-4; the match to TRBD1 covers 10 bases. Germline V gives CDR1 SNHLY, CDR2 FYNNEI. This CDR3 has 15 amino acids. The V gene end was trimmed by 5 bases and the J gene end by 8 bases; junction bases not matched to a gene: 8. The CDR3, as DNA: TGTGCCAGCAGTAGGACAGGGGGGATTAGGGAAAAACTGTTTTTT. This codes for CASSRTGGIREKLFF.

The chain links TRBV2 to TRBJ1-1, with 8 bases that match TRBD1. The CDR3 totals 14 residues. The ends lost 8 bases at V and 3 bases at J; junction bases unmatched: 8. From germline, CDR1 is SNHLY and CDR2 FYNNEI. CDR3 loop: CASRTGSLDTEAFF. The CDR3 nucleotides are TGTGCCAGCCGGACAGGGTCGTTGGACACTGAAGCTTTCTTT.

This clone was picked up one time. V is TRBV30 and J is TRBJ1-2; 8 positions agree with TRBD1. The CDR3 is made up of 14 amino acids. Germline-derived CDR1 and CDR2 are GTSNPN and SVGIG (reference sequence). Trimming cost V 1 base and J 3 bases; bases outside gene matches: 4. The DNA of the CDR3 is TGTGCCTGGAGTGCCCAGGGGGCTGACTATGGCTACACCTTC. Translated, it gives CAWSAQGADYGYTF. The complete variable domain, with remaining parts taken from reference TRBV30 and TRBJ1-2, reads SQTIHQWPATLVQPVGSPLSLECTVEGTSNPNLYWYRQAAGRGLQLLFYSVGIGQISSEVPQNLSASRPQDRQFILSSKKLLLSDSGFYLCAWSAQGADYGYTFGSGTRLTVV.

There are a few counts of this clone. CDR3 loop: CASSLGSGVAGYTF. The CDR3 bases are TGTGCCAGCAGCTTGGGGTCCGGGGTTGCTGGCTACACCTTC. This chain uses TRBV5-4 with TRBJ1-2; D is unclear. The V gene's germline CDR1 is SGHNT and CDR2 YYREEE (reference sequence). The CDR3 is made up of 14 amino acids. Trimming removed 0 bases from V and 7 bases from J, with 13 bases in between.

This clone was seen only once. The chain uses TRBV5-6 and TRBJ2-2; no definite D call. This CDR3 has 14 amino acids. V was shortened by 2 bases and J by 4 bases, with 9 bases between the two germline ends. CDR1 SGHDT and CDR2 YYEEEE come from the germline V gene. CDR3 amino acids: CASSFSSLTGELFF. For the CDR3, the DNA is TGTGCCAGCAGCTTCTCTAGTCTCACCGGGGAGCTGTTTTTT.